This T cell receptor (beta chain) was identified in a study of blood T cells in healthy people across ages. This clonotype has only one observation. One junction end disagrees with the germline gene, perhaps due to a read error. A second PCR, run for 7 to 11 cycles, used a sample-barcoded 5' primer plus a J-beta primer mix. The yield of each sample was at least 2.5 million CDR3-containing paired-end reads. TCRdb used MiXCR to reprocess the 5' RACE reads, holding one entry per CDR3 protein. Of about 290,000 distinct CDR3 sequences detected, around 29% appear once; the ten largest clones hold approximately 28%. The TCR sequence derives from a woman in her seventies in good health. Sequenced material: blood.

In DNA form, the CDR3 reads TGCAGTGCTGTCCGGGACTTTCAAGAGGCCCAGTACTTC. Its protein is CSAVRDFQEAQYF. The chain links TRBV20-1 to TRBJ2-5; a possible D gene is TRBD2 (6 bases). Germline CDR1 is DFQATT and CDR2 is SNEGSKA (reference sequence). This CDR3 is 13 amino acids long.